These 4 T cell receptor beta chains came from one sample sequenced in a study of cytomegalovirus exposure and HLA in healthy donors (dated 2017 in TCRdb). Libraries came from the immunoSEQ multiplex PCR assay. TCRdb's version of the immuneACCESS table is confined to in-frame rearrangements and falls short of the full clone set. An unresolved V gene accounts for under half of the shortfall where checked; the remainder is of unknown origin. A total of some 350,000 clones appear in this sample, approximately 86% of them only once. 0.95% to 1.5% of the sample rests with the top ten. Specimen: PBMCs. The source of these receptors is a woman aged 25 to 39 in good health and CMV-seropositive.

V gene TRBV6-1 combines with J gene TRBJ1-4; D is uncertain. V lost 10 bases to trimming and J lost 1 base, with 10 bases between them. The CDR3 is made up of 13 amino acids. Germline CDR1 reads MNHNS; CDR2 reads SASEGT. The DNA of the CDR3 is TGTGCCATCTACAGAGAAACTAATGAAAAACTGTTTTTT. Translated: CAIYRETNEKLFF.

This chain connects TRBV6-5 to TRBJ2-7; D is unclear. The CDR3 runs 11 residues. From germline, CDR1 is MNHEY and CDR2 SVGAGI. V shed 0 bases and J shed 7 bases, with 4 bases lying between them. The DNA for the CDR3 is TGTGCCAGCAGTTACTCCCAGGAGCAGTACTTC. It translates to CASSYSQEQYF.

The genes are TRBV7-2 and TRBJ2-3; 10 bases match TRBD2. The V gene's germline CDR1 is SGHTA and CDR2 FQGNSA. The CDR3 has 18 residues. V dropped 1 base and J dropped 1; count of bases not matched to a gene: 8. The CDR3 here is CASSLVGDLAGGTDTQYF. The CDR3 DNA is TGTGCCAGCAGCTTAGTAGGAGATCTAGCGGGGGGCACAGATACGCAGTATTTT.

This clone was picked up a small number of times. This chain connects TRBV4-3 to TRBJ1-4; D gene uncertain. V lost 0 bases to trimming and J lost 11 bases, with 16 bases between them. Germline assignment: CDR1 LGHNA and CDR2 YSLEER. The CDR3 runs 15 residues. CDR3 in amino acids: CASSQDRGYEVKLFF. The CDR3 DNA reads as TGCGCCAGCAGCCAAGATCGTGGGTATGAGGTCAAACTGTTTTTT.